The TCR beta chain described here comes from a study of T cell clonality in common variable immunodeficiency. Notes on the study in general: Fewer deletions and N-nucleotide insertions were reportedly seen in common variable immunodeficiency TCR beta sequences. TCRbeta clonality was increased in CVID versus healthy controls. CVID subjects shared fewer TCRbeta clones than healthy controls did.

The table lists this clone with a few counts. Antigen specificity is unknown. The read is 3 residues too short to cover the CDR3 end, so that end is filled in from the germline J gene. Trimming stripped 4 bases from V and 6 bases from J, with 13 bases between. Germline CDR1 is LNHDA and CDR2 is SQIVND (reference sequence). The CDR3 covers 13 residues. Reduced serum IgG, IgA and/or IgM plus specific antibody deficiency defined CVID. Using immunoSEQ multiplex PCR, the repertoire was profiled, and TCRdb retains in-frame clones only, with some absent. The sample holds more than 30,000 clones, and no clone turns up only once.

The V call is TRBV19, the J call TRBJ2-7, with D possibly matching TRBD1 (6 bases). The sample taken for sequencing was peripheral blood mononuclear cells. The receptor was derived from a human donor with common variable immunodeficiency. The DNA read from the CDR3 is TGTGCCAGTAGTAATCTACAGGGCGGCGAG. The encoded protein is CASSNLQGGE. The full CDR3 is CASSNLQGGEQYF.